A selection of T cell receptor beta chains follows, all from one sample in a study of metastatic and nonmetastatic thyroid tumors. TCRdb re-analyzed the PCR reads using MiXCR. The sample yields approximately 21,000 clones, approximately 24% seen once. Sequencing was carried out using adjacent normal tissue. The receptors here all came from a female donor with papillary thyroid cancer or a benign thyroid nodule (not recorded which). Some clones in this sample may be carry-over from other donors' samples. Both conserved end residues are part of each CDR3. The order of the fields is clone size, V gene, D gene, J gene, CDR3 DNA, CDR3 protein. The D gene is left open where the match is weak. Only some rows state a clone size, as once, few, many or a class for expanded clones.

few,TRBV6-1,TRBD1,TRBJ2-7,TGTGCCAGCAGTCCCGGGACAGGGGGCTCCTACGAGCAGTACTTC,CASSPGTGGSYEQYF
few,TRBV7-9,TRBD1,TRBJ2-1,TGTGCCAGTAGCTCCGGGGACAGCGAGCAGTTCTTC,CASSSGDSEQFF
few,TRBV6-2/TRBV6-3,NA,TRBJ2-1,TGTGCCAGCAGTTACTCGTTTCAGGGAGGGCAGTTCTTC,CASSYSFQGGQFF
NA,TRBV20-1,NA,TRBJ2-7,TGCAGTGCTATATTCGCGGATCTCCCCTACGAGCAGTACTTC,CSAIFADLPYEQYF
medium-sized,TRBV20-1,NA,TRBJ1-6,TGCAGTGCTAGAGAAGACAATTCGGATTCACCCCTCCACTTT,CSAREDNSDSPLHF
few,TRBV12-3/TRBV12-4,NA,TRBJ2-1,TGTGCCAGCATTTTATACTTTGGGACGGGAGCCCACAATGAGCAGTTCTTC,CASILYFGTGAHNEQFF
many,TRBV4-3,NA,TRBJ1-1,TGCGCCAGCAGCCAAGCAAGGGAGGTGAACACTGAAGCTTTCTTT,CASSQAREVNTEAFF
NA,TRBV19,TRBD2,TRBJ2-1,TGTGCCAGCCGAACTAGCGGGGGGTACACCGAGCTGTTCTTC,CASRTSGGYTELFF
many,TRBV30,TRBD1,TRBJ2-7,TGTGCCTGGGACAGGGGGCGGAGTACGGTCTACGAGCAGTACTTC,CAWDRGRSTVYEQYF
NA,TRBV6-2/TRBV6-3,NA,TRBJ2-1,TGTGCCAGCAGTTACCGGAGGGGGACACCATACAATGAGCAGTTCTTC,CASSYRRGTPYNEQFF
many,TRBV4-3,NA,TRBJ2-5,TGCGCCAGCAGCCAAGGCGCAACGGGAGAGGAGACCCAGTACTTC,CASSQGATGEETQYF
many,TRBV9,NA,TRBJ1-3,TGTGCCAGCAGCGTAGCTACACAGGCCACCTCTGGAAACACCATATATTTT,CASSVATQATSGNTIYF
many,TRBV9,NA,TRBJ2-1,TGTGCCAGCAGCGTAGATACTTCGGTCAGGCTAGCTGATGAGCAGTTCTTC,CASSVDTSVRLADEQFF
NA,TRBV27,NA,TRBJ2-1,TGTGCCAGCGCCCTAACACCAAGGGGTTACAATGAGCAGTTCTTC,CASALTPRGYNEQFF
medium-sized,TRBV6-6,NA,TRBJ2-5,TGTGCCAGCAGTTACGGAACAGCACAACAAGAGACCCAGTACTTC,CASSYGTAQQETQYF
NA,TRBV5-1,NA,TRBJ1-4,TGCGCCAGCAGCTTGGGGCGCAGTCGAGAAAAACTGTTTTTT,CASSLGRSREKLFF
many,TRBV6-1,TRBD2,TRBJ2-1,TGTGCCAGCAGTGGGGGGAGGGCCCGTAATGAGCAGTTCTTC,CASSGGRARNEQFF
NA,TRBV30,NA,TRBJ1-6,TGTGCCTGGATCGTGGCAAGTAATAATTCACCCCTCCACTTT,CAWIVASNNSPLHF
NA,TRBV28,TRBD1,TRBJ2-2,TGTGCCAGCAGTTATACCGGGACAGGGATCAACACCGGGGAGCTGTTTTTT,CASSYTGTGINTGELFF
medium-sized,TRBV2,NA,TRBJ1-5,TGTGCCAGCAGGATCGGGACCGACTTTCCGGCCCAGCATTTT,CASRIGTDFPAQHF
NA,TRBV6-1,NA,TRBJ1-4,TGTGCCAGCAGTGGGCGGGAGGGTCCTGAAAAACTGTTTTTT,CASSGREGPEKLFF
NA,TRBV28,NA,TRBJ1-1,TGTGCCAGCAGTTTAACCCCAACTTGGACTGAAGCTTTCTTT,CASSLTPTWTEAFF
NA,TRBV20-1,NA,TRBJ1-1,TGCAGTGCTCCGGGTTTAGGGAACACTGAAGCTTTCTTT,CSAPGLGNTEAFF
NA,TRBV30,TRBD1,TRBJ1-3,TGTGCCTGGGACAGGGACTCTGGAAACACCATATATTTT,CAWDRDSGNTIYF
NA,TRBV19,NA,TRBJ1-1,TGTGCCAGTAGTATGGGTGAAGCTTTCTTT,CASSMGEAFF
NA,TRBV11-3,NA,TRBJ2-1,TGTGCCAGCAGCTTAAACGCCTACAATGAGCAGTTCTTC,CASSLNAYNEQFF
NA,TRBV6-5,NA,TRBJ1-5,TGTGCCAGCAGTTACTCATTGGGCAATCAGCCCCAGCATTTT,CASSYSLGNQPQHF
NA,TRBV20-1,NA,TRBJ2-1,TGCAGTGCTAGAGATGGGAGAGTAGGAGTCGGTGAGCAGTTCTTC,CSARDGRVGVGEQFF
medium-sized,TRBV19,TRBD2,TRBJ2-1,TGTGCCAGTAGTATCATCACTAGCGGAGCAAATGAGCAGTTCTTC,CASSIITSGANEQFF
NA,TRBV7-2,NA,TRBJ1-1,TGTGCGAGCAGCGTAAGTATGAACACTGATGCTTTCTTT,CASSVSMNTDAFF
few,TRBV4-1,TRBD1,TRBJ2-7,TGCGCCAGCAGCCAAGTATCTACAGGGGTCTACGAGCAGTACTTC,CASSQVSTGVYEQYF
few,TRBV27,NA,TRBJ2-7,TGTGCCAGCACCGAGGCGGGTGCAGGCTCCTACGAGCAGTACTTC,CASTEAGAGSYEQYF
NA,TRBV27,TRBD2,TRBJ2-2,TGTGCCAGCAGTTTGCGGGGGACTAACACCGGGGAGCTGTTTTTT,CASSLRGTNTGELFF
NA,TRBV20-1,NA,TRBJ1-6,TGCAGTGCTAGAGCCGTGGGTTCACCCCTCCACTTT,CSARAVGSPLHF
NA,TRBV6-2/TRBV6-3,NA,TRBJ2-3,TGTGACAGCACCCGGGCAGGGGAAGCAGATACGCAGTATTTT,CDSTRAGEADTQYF
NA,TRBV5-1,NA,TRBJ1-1,TGCGCCAGCAGCCCCGAAGACTTTGGCTACATGAACACTGAAGCTTTCTTT,CASSPEDFGYMNTEAFF
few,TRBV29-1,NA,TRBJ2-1,TGCAGCGTTACCACAGGGAACCGGTATGAGCAGTTCTTC,CSVTTGNRYEQFF
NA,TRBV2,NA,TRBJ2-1,TGTGCCAGCAGTAGCGGTCCCTACAATGAGCAGTTCTTC,CASSSGPYNEQFF
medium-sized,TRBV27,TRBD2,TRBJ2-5,TGTGCCAGCAGCCGGCCGGGAGCGGGAGCGGGGGAGACCCAGTACTTC,CASSRPGAGAGETQYF
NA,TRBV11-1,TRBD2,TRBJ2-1,TGTGCCAGCAGTCATAGCGGGAGTGTCTACAATGAGCAGTTCTTC,CASSHSGSVYNEQFF
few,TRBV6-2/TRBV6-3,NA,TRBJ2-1,TGTGCCAGCAGCCCTTCTGGGGGGTCCCCCGCTGAGCAGTTCTTC,CASSPSGGSPAEQFF
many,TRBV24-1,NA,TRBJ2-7,TGTGCCACCAGTGATAGCGGTAGCTCCTACGAGCAGTACTTC,CATSDSGSSYEQYF